These 29 T cell receptor beta chains were all obtained from the same sample, sequenced in a study of blood T cell repertoires in COVID-19. Some clones are missing from TCRdb's copy, which holds only in-frame ones; the method was immunoSEQ multiplex PCR. The table records about 350,000 clones, around nine tenths of them present only once. Sequencing input: peripheral blood. The receptors derive from a woman in her fifties or sixties with COVID-19, enrolled during active disease.

To note about this clone: The identical CDR3 is also encoded by other nucleotide sequences in the sample. The chain uses TRBV4-2 and TRBJ1-1; D is undetermined. The length of the CDR3 is 13 residues. V shed 2 bases and J shed 1 base, with 5 bases lying between them. Germline V lookup: CDR1 LGHNA, CDR2 YNFKEQ. DNA of the CDR3: TGTGCCAGCAGCCAAAGCCAGAACACTGAAGCTTTCTTT. This sequence encodes CASSQSQNTEAFF.

The genes are TRBV5-1 and TRBJ2-4, with TRBD2 identical over 14 bases. V was pared by 0 bases and J by 16 bases, with 9 bases of the junction left unmatched. CDR3 length: 15 residues. Germline assignment: CDR1 SGHRS and CDR2 YFSETQ. CDR3 sequence: CASSLDGLAGGATYF. The CDR3 DNA reads as TGCGCCAGCAGCTTGGATGGACTAGCGGGGGGAGCGACCTACTTC.

The CDR3 DNA reads TGTGCCAGCAGCTCCCCCGGGACAGGGGCCGGGGAGCTGTTTTTT. Translation: CASSSPGTGAGELFF. The V call is TRBV11-3, the J call TRBJ2-2; 10 positions match TRBD1. Unmatched junction bases numbered 5, after V lost 4 bases and J lost 6 bases. The CDR3 spans 15 residues. Germline V CDR1 and CDR2: SGHNT, YENEEA.

The chain is built from TRBV14 and TRBJ2-7, with 7 bases matching TRBD1. The V gene end was trimmed by 4 bases and the J gene end by 9 bases; junction bases not matched to a gene: 6. CDR3 length equals 12 residues. Per germline, CDR1 SGHDN and CDR2 FVKESK. The CDR3 nucleotides read TGTGCCAGCAGCCTTAACAGGGGAACGCAGTACTTC. It is translated as CASSLNRGTQYF.

This clone was seen once. The V and J genes are TRBV28 and TRBJ1-6; D remains unclear. CDR3 length: 12 residues. The V and J ends lost 8 bases and 11 bases respectively, with 13 bases between them. Germline V gene sequence: CDR1 MDHEN, CDR2 SYDVKM. The CDR3 DNA reads as TGTGCCAGCCAAACCAGATTGACACCCCTCCACTTT. Its protein is CASQTRLTPLHF.

This clone is a singleton in its sample. J is TRBJ1-2 and V is TRBV28; possible D gene TRBD1, 6 bases. The germline V gene has CDR1 MDHEN and CDR2 SYDVKM. The CDR3 sequence is 14 residues long. V was trimmed by 3 bases and J by 3 bases, leaving 11 bases between them. CDR3 in DNA: TGTGCCAGCAGTTTCCGGGACACCTACTATGGCTACACCTTC. It specifies CASSFRDTYYGYTF.

The gene calls are TRBV12-5 and TRBJ1-5; D uncertain. The CDR3 contains 17 residues. The germline V and J ends were trimmed by 5 bases and 0 bases, with 17 bases remaining between them. Looked up from germline, CDR1 is LGHNT and CDR2 is FRNRAP. CDR3 sequence (DNA): TGTGCTAGTGGTCCATCCCTGGGCAGCTATAGCAATCAGCCCCAGCATTTT. Protein product: CASGPSLGSYSNQPQHF.

This chain joins TRBV7-8 and TRBJ1-2; possibly TRBD1 for D (5 bases). V was cut by 2 bases and J by 8 bases, with 18 bases left in between. Germline CDR1 SGHVS, CDR2 FQNEAQ. The CDR3 extends over 15 amino acids. The CDR3 DNA reads as TGTGCCAGCAGCTTATATATGACAGAAAAGGTGGGCTACACCTTC. Its protein is CASSLYMTEKVGYTF.

The chain carries TRBV6-5 and TRBJ1-2; D may be TRBD1 (5 bases). Looked up from germline, CDR1 is MNHEY and CDR2 is SVGAGI. The CDR3 runs to 15 residues. V was pared by 8 bases and J by 8 bases, with 24 bases between. The CDR3 protein is CASGDSRTFQLGYTF. In nucleotides, the CDR3 is TGTGCCAGCGGGGACTCGCGGACCTTCCAACTCGGCTACACCTTC.

The count of this clone is one. This chain connects TRBV5-1 to TRBJ2-7, with TRBD1 matching 7 bases. The CDR3 totals 14 residues. Germline V gene lookup returns CDR1 SGHRS and CDR2 YFSETQ. J lost 3 bases, V lost 1 base, and 4 bases had no gene match. The CDR3 DNA follows: TGCGCCAGCAGCTTGTCGGGACAGTTCTACGAGCAGTACTTC. Protein product: CASSLSGQFYEQYF.

The CDR3, as DNA: TGCGCCAGCAGCTTGACAGGGATGGTTCTGGACGAGCAGTACTTC. Encoded protein: CASSLTGMVLDEQYF. The V and J genes are TRBV5-1 and TRBJ2-7; D is possibly TRBD1 (6 bases). The CDR3 is made up of 15 amino acids. Germline loops: CDR1 SGHRS, CDR2 YFSETQ. V shed 1 base and J shed 5 bases, with 16 bases lying between them. Using reference TRBV5-1 and TRBJ2-7 for the parts outside the CDR3, the full variable domain is KAGVTQTPRYLIKTRGQQVTLSCSPISGHRSVSWYQQTPGQGLQFLFEYFSETQRNKGNFPGRFSGRQFSNSRSEMNVSTLELGDSALYLCASSLTGMVLDEQYFGPGTRLTVT.

The chain recombines TRBV29-1 with TRBJ1-2; no clear D. Germline values: CDR1 SQVTM, CDR2 ANQGSEA. The CDR3 consists of 12 residues. The V and J ends lost 1 base and 8 bases respectively, with 11 bases between them. CDR3 DNA: TGCAGCGTTGAAGCGCCGGGCGGGGGCTACACCTTC. Translated: CSVEAPGGGYTF.

The chain is built from TRBV7-3 and TRBJ2-5; TRBD1 matches at 11 bases. The CDR3 covers 14 residues. Unmatched junction bases numbered 4, after V lost 5 bases and J lost 5 bases. The germline gives CDR1 SGHTA, CDR2 FQGTGA. The CDR3 DNA sequence: TGTGCCAGCAGCCGGGACAGGGGGAGTGAGACCCAGTACTTC. This gives the protein CASSRDRGSETQYF. Full variable domain (remainder filled in from reference TRBV7-3 and TRBJ2-5): GAGVSQTPSNKVTEKGKYVELRCDPISGHTALYWYRQSLGQGPEFLIYFQGTGAADDSGLPNDRFFAVRPEGSVSTLKIQRTERGDSAVYLCASSRDRGSETQYFGPGTRLLVL.

The genes are TRBV5-1 and TRBJ1-2; 7 bases are a match to TRBD1. Looked up from germline, CDR1 is SGHRS and CDR2 is YFSETQ. This CDR3 comprises 16 residues. With 1 base clipped from V and 0 bases from J, the junction kept 6 bases outside the gene matches. For the CDR3, the DNA is TGCGCCAGCAGCTTGACAGGGGCCCAAACTAACTATGGCTACACCTTC. Translating it yields CASSLTGAQTNYGYTF.

V and J are TRBV13 and TRBJ2-2; perhaps TRBD2 as D (7 bases). Germline V gene sequence: CDR1 PRHDT, CDR2 FYEKMQ (reference sequence). CDR3 length equals 20 residues. The germline V and J ends were trimmed by 6 bases and 0 bases, with 26 bases remaining between them. For the CDR3, the DNA is TGTGCCAGCAGAACGAGGACCCTACGAGGGGGGGGTGCGAACACCGGGGAGCTGTTTTTT. It is translated as CASRTRTLRGGGANTGELFF. Combining the CDR3 with reference TRBV13 and TRBJ2-2 gives the whole variable domain AAGVIQSPRHLIKEKRETATLKCYPIPRHDTVYWYQQGPGQDPQFLISFYEKMQSDKGSIPDRFSAQQFSDYHSELNMSSLELGDSALYFCASRTRTLRGGGANTGELFFGEGSRLTVL.

This chain connects TRBV6-5 to TRBJ2-7; no definite D call. The CDR3 consists of 14 residues. Per the germline V gene, CDR1 is MNHEY and CDR2 is SVGAGI. V lost 6 bases, J lost 2 bases, and 14 bases lay in between. The CDR3 bases are TGTGCCAGCAGCCCCGGAAGGCAGGCCTACGAGCAGTACTTC. Encoded protein: CASSPGRQAYEQYF.

The gene calls are TRBV7-6 and TRBJ1-5; 10 bases line up with TRBD1. After removal of 10 bases from V and 3 bases from J, the junction contained 6 bases not matched to a gene. This CDR3 has 14 residues. The germline V gene has CDR1 SGHVS and CDR2 FNYEAQ. The CDR3 is CAIGGTGDNQPQHF. CDR3 sequence (DNA): TGTGCCATAGGGGGGACAGGGGACAATCAGCCCCAGCATTTT. The full variable domain, in which reference TRBV7-6 and TRBJ1-5 provide the parts outside the CDR3, is GAGVSQSPRYKVTKRGQDVALRCDPISGHVSLYWYRQALGQGPEFLTYFNYEAQQDKSGLPNDRFSAERPEGSISTLTIQRTEQRDSAMYRCAIGGTGDNQPQHFGDGTRLSIL.

V usage is TRBV4-1 and J usage is TRBJ2-2, with D perhaps TRBD2 (6 bases). CDR3 length: 16 amino acids. Trimming pared 3 bases from V and 2 bases from J, leaving 13 bases between. Germline CDR1 is MGHRA and CDR2 is YSYEKL. CDR3 region: CASSQVGGANTGELFF. The CDR3 DNA reads TGCGCCAGCAGCCAGGTCGGCGGGGCTAACACCGGGGAGCTGTTTTTT.

The rearrangement uses TRBV5-8 and TRBJ1-2, with D maybe TRBD1 (6 bases). The length of the CDR3 is 14 residues. Trimming cost V 3 bases and J 3 bases, with 12 bases left between them. The germline V gene encodes CDR1 SGHTS and CDR2 YDEGEE. The CDR3 here is CASSSDRQYYGYTF. In DNA, the CDR3 is TGTGCCAGCAGCTCTGACAGGCAATACTATGGCTACACCTTC.

The rearrangement uses TRBV5-4 and TRBJ1-1, with 8 bases identical to TRBD1. The CDR3 spans 12 residues. Looked up from germline, CDR1 is SGHNT and CDR2 is YYREEE (reference sequence). V lost 4 bases, J lost 6 bases, and 2 bases stayed unmatched. CDR3 protein: CASSRTGSEAFF. The CDR3, as DNA: TGTGCCAGCAGCCGGACAGGGTCTGAAGCTTTCTTT. The full variable domain, its missing parts supplied by reference TRBV5-4 and TRBJ1-1, is ETGVTQSPTHLIKTRGQQVTLRCSSQSGHNTVSWYQQALGQGPQFIFQYYREEENGRGNFPPRFSGLQFPNYSSELNVNALELDDSALYLCASSRTGSEAFFGQGTRLTVV.

This clone appeared a single time. The chain's CDR3 is CASSLFMRGIEGYGYTF. The DNA of the CDR3 is TGTGCCAGCAGCTTGTTCATGAGGGGGATTGAGGGCTATGGCTACACCTTC. J is TRBJ1-2 and V is TRBV5-4; weak D call: TRBD1 (6 bases). The germline gives CDR1 SGHNT, CDR2 YYREEE (reference sequence). There are 17 residues in the CDR3. V lost 1 base and J lost 4, with 20 bases in between. Filled out from reference TRBV5-4 and TRBJ1-2, the complete variable domain reads ETGVTQSPTHLIKTRGQQVTLRCSSQSGHNTVSWYQQALGQGPQFIFQYYREEENGRGNFPPRFSGLQFPNYSSELNVNALELDDSALYLCASSLFMRGIEGYGYTFGSGTRLTVV.

This chain uses TRBV6-5 with TRBJ1-2, with TRBD1 identical over 7 bases. The ends lost 4 bases at V and 1 base at J; junction bases unmatched: 6. The CDR3 length is 15 residues. Germline CDR1 and CDR2: MNHEY and SVGAGI. CDR3: CASSSGTEINYGYTF. The CDR3 region has the DNA TGTGCCAGCAGTTCCGGGACAGAAATTAACTATGGCTACACCTTC.

Comments on this clone: The same CDR3 arises from other DNA sequences in this sample as well. This chain connects TRBV30 to TRBJ1-1, with unresolved D. The V gene lost 0 bases and the J gene lost 0 bases, with 5 bases spanning the gap. The CDR3 consists of 13 residues. Germline CDR1 reads GTSNPN; CDR2 reads SVGIG (reference sequence). The chain's CDR3 is CAWSVTVNTEAFF. CDR3 sequence (DNA): TGTGCCTGGAGTGTAACAGTGAACACTGAAGCTTTCTTT.

The chain uses TRBV5-1 and TRBJ2-1; D not certain. Trimming left V 4 bases short and J 9 bases short, with 11 bases between. Germline assignment: CDR1 SGHRS and CDR2 YFSETQ. The CDR3 is 12 residues long. The DNA of the CDR3 is TGCGCCAGCAGCGTCGAGCTAGGTGAGCAGTTCTTC. Amino acids: CASSVELGEQFF.

The chain recombines TRBV6-5 with TRBJ2-7; tentatively, D is TRBD2 (5 bases). V was cut by 6 bases and J by 3 bases, with 18 bases left in between. This CDR3 is built from 15 residues. Germline values: CDR1 MNHEY, CDR2 SVGAGI. Written as DNA, the CDR3 is TGTGCCAGCAGACAGAACAGAGAGACTAACTACGAGCAGTACTTC. Residues: CASRQNRETNYEQYF.

The rearrangement links TRBV2 to TRBJ2-3; possible D gene TRBD1, 6 bases. Trimming pared 7 bases from V and 10 bases from J, leaving 12 bases between. Germline V CDR1 and CDR2: SNHLY, FYNNEI. This CDR3 has 11 residues. Written as DNA, the CDR3 is TGTGCCAGCACTGTAGGGGGACCGCAGTATTTT. This encodes CASTVGGPQYF.

This rearrangement joins TRBV5-8 to TRBJ1-1; 8 bases map to TRBD1. The J segment lost 8 bases and the V segment lost 5 bases, leaving 5 bases of the junction unmatched. CDR3 size: 12 residues. Germline V gene sequence: CDR1 SGHTS, CDR2 YDEGEE. The CDR3 region is CASSYDRGEAFF. The CDR3 DNA follows: TGTGCCAGCAGTTACGACAGGGGAGAAGCTTTCTTT.

The genes are TRBV6-6 and TRBJ2-5, with 11 bases identical to TRBD1. The junction had 12 bases not matched to a gene; V was cut back by 5 bases and J by 4 bases. CDR3 size: 17 residues. Germline assignment: CDR1 MNHNY and CDR2 SVGAGI (reference sequence). The CDR3 DNA is TGTGCCAGCAGTCCGATTGGACAGGGGGCTATAGGAGAGACCCAGTACTTC. Amino acids: CASSPIGQGAIGETQYF.

The chain uses TRBV4-2 and TRBJ1-5, with TRBD1 matching over 7 bases. The V and J ends lost 3 bases and 0 bases, in that order; junction bases with no gene match: 5. CDR1 LGHNA and CDR2 YNFKEQ come from the germline V gene. There are 16 residues in the CDR3. The CDR3 DNA sequence: TGTGCCAGCAGCCACACGACAGGGCTTAGCAATCAGCCCCAGCATTTT. Translated, it gives CASSHTTGLSNQPQHF.